This T cell receptor beta chain is drawn from a study of cytomegalovirus exposure and HLA in healthy donors. Study-level results: Association of a missense DCLRE1C variant with TCR beta V- and J-gene trimming was reported in a later analysis. Earlier analysis looked at TCR beta V segments, and most were productive about 90% or about 30% of the time. Differences between HLA loci emerged in a later analysis of TCR association rates, with DRB1 most and HLA-C fewest.

This clone was picked up a small number of times. Its antigen remains unknown. With 60 Vbeta and 13 Jbeta primers, the PCR was carried out. The table came from immunoSEQ multiplex PCR; TCRdb's copy has only in-frame clones and leaves some out. The sample includes 98,000 or so clones, about 9.5% of them seen just once. The CDR3 runs 14 residues. V trimming: 8 bases; J trimming: 1 base; junction bases outside the gene matches: 6. Per germline, CDR1 SQVTM and CDR2 ANQGSEA. This clonotype was obtained from a man between 40 and 49 years old in good health and CMV-seropositive. The sequencing sample was made of PBMCs. V gene TRBV29-1 combines with J gene TRBJ2-3; 10 nucleotides align to TRBD2. This chain's CDR3 is CSLKGTSGTDTQYF. CDR3 in DNA: TGCAGCCTGAAAGGGACTAGCGGCACAGATACGCAGTATTTT.